The 28 T cell receptor beta chains below come from one sample, sequenced in a study of CD8+ T cells in alopecia areata. RNA extraction was followed by reverse transcription into cDNA, which acted as the sequencing template. The data were produced by immunoSEQ multiplex PCR, yet TCRdb's version contains in-frame clones alone and is incomplete. The data list 270,000 or so clones, none observed once; 1.2% falls to the top ten. Cells pooled from cutaneous lymph nodes were sorted on CD4, CD8alpha, NKG2D, NKG2ACE and other markers. The specimen sequenced was CD4+ T cells sorted from a lymph node. The receptors were gathered from a C3H/HeJ mouse with alopecia areata. The strain's MHC: H2-k.

This clone was counted only a few times. Mouse gene names and germline throughout. The read finishes 4 residues shy of the CDR3 end, and the germline J gene is used to complete it. The sample has other DNA sequences that encode this CDR3 too. The chain links TRBV13-3 to TRBJ2-1; no reliable D call. CDR1 and CDR2 (germline): NNHDY, SYVADS. The CDR3 sequence is 12 residues long. V lost 1 base and J lost 4, with 3 bases in between. CDR3 in amino acids: CASSDRYAEQFF. Incomplete CDR3 DNA: TGTGCCAGCAGTGATAGGTATGCT.

This clone was observed a handful of times. Gene names denote mouse genes. The missing CDR3 end, 4 residues past where the read stops, is filled in from the germline J gene. The chain couples TRBV13-2 to TRBJ2-5; 11 positions agree with TRBD2. Germline V gene lookup returns CDR1 NNHNN and CDR2 SYGAGS (reference sequence). The length of the CDR3 is 17 residues. V dropped 0 bases and J dropped 0; count of bases not matched to a gene: 3. The CDR3 bases that were read are TGTGCCAGCGGTGATGCGGGACTGGGGGTTAACCAAGAC. Translation gives CASGDAGLGVNQD. The whole CDR3 sequence is CASGDAGLGVNQDTQYF.

Points on this clone: Gene labels here are mouse ones. Other nucleotide sequences in the sample specify the same CDR3. The part of the CDR3 DNA that was read is TGTGCCAGCAGCCCTCGACAGGGATATGCT. Translating it yields CASSPRQGYA. The full CDR3 reads CASSPRQGYAEQFF. The rearrangement uses TRBV5 and TRBJ2-1; 7 bases are shared with TRBD1. The read comes to an end 4 residues before the CDR3 does, leaving the germline J gene to fill in the end. Germline loops: CDR1 LGHNA, CDR2 YNLKQL (reference sequence). V lost 4 bases to trimming and J lost 4 bases; unmatched junction nucleotides: 4. CDR3 length equals 14 residues.

This clone was counted only a few times. Gene and germline names: mouse. The read comes to an end 4 residues before the CDR3 does, leaving the germline J gene to fill in the end. The V gene is TRBV19, the J gene TRBJ1-2, with 9 bases fitting TRBD1. The V segment lost 4 bases and the J segment 4 bases; nucleotides outside the gene matches: 5. The germline CDR1 and CDR2 sequences are FNHDT and SITEND (reference sequence). CDR3 length: 14 residues. The covered CDR3 bases are TGTGCCAGCAGTCGGGACAGGGCGGCCTCC. This codes for CASSRDRAAS. The CDR3 in its entirety is CASSRDRAASDYTF.

As concerns this clone: The genes are named according to mouse. Sequencing ends 4 residues short of the CDR3 end; the germline J gene provides the rest. J is TRBJ2-2 and V is TRBV13-3, with D perhaps TRBD2 (7 bases). V dropped 7 bases and J dropped 2 bases, with 9 bases sitting between them. Per germline, CDR1 NNHDY and CDR2 SYVADS. This CDR3 has 13 residues. The covered CDR3 bases are TGTGCCAGCGGGGGGCGGAACACCGGG. Its translation: CASGGRNTG. The entire CDR3 protein reads CASGGRNTGQLYF.

This clone was counted only a few times. The gene names here belong to mouse. With the read ending 3 residues before the CDR3 end, the germline J gene is used to fill in that end. Other DNA sequences in this sample translate to the same CDR3. This chain joins TRBV1 and TRBJ1-6; D may be TRBD1 (5 bases). TRBJ1-6 is labeled an ORF, and its function is uncertain. V gave up 4 bases and J gave up 2 bases, with 6 bases separating them. The CDR3 sequence is 14 residues long. In germline, CDR1 is NSQYPW, CDR2 LRSPGD (reference sequence). The chain's CDR3 is CTCSVGAYNSPLYF. Incomplete CDR3 DNA: TGCACCTGCAGTGTGGGGGCCTATAATTCGCCC.

With regard to this clone: Genes here carry mouse names. The read ends 4 residues shy of where the CDR3 ends; the end is completed using the germline J gene. The chain has TRBV13-1 and TRBJ2-3; 8 nucleotides line up with TRBD2. In germline, CDR1 is NSHNY, CDR2 SYGAGN. With 2 bases clipped from V and 3 bases from J, the junction kept 8 bases outside the gene matches. The length of the CDR3 is 16 residues. CDR3 DNA (partial): TGTGCCAGCAGTGAAGGGACTGGCCTAGTGGCAGAA. Translation: CASSEGTGLVAE. The whole CDR3 protein reads CASSEGTGLVAETLYF.

As concerns this clone: The genes are named according to mouse. The observed sequence ends 4 residues before the CDR3 terminus, with the missing tail filled in from the germline J gene. V usage is TRBV31 and J usage is TRBJ2-2; 9 bases are a match to TRBD1. The V segment lost 7 bases and the J segment 0 bases; nucleotides outside the gene matches: 6. CDR1 GKSSPN and CDR2 SITVG come from the germline V gene. This CDR3 has 15 amino acids. Partial CDR3 DNA: TGTGCCTCTTACGGACAGGGGACAAACACCGGG. Residues: CASYGQGTNTG. The full CDR3 reads CASYGQGTNTGQLYF.

A remark on this clone: Gene names and germline match the mouse. The CDR3 end lies 4 residues beyond the end of the read and is filled in from the germline J gene. The V and J genes are TRBV13-3 and TRBJ2-3, with 8 positions matching TRBD1. Per the germline V gene, CDR1 is NNHDY and CDR2 is SYVADS. The CDR3 consists of 14 residues. The trim removed 7 bases at V and 2 bases at J, leaving 6 bases unmatched. The CDR3 spells CASGRGRTAETLYF. The CDR3 DNA, read in part, is TGTGCCAGCGGCAGGGGGCGCACTGCAGAA.

The table lists this clone with a few counts. The genes are named according to mouse. Sequencing ends 4 residues short of the CDR3 end; the germline J gene provides the rest. The chain links TRBV5 to TRBJ2-2; D remains ambiguous. The CDR3 length is 15 residues. V shed 1 base and J shed 0 bases, with 6 bases lying between them. Germline CDR1 is LGHNA and CDR2 is YNLKQL (reference sequence). The CDR3 loop reads CASSQGPANTGQLYF. The CDR3 bases that were read are TGTGCCAGCAGCCAAGGTCCGGCAAACACCGGG.

This clone was detected only a few times. Germline and genes here are mouse. The observed sequence ends 4 residues before the CDR3 terminus, with the missing tail filled in from the germline J gene. The chain combines TRBV17 with TRBJ2-5, with 7 bases lining up with TRBD1. CDR3 size: 14 residues. CDR1 is MNHDT and CDR2 is YYDKIL in the germline V gene. The CDR3 loop is CASSRDRTKDTQYF. The CDR3 DNA, read in part, is TGTGCTAGCAGTCGGGACAGAACAAAAGAC.

As concerns this clone: Genes and germline come from the mouse. From the germline J gene comes the end of the CDR3, since the read stops 4 residues before it. The gene calls are TRBV2 and TRBJ2-7, with TRBD2 matching 8 bases. This CDR3 region has 15 residues. Losses at the gene ends were 0 bases for V and 3 bases for J; bases not matched to a gene: 4. The germline gives CDR1 LGHNA, CDR2 YSYQKL. This chain's CDR3 is CASSQDHWGFYEQYF. Incomplete CDR3 DNA: TGTGCCAGCAGCCAAGACCACTGGGGGTTCTAT.

A remark on this clone: Germline and genes here are mouse. The read halts 4 residues ahead of the CDR3 end, with the missing end drawn from the germline J gene. At the DNA level, this CDR3 is encoded by other sequences in the same sample as well. This sequence joins TRBV5 and TRBJ2-2; TRBD1 agrees at 11 bases. Germline V gives CDR1 LGHNA, CDR2 YNLKQL (reference sequence). J was trimmed by 2 bases and V by 3 bases; bases with no gene match: 2. The length of the CDR3 is 16 residues. The DNA read from the CDR3 is TGTGCCAGCAGCCAGGGACAGGGGGGGAACACCGGG. Translation: CASSQGQGGNTG. The whole CDR3 reads CASSQGQGGNTGQLYF.

This clone was observed a few times. Mouse gene names and germline throughout. The read falls 4 residues short of the CDR3 end, and the missing part is taken from the germline J gene. The gene calls are TRBV1 and TRBJ2-5, with TRBD1 matching over 12 bases. J lost 2 bases, V lost 4 bases, and 7 bases had no gene match. This CDR3 contains 17 residues. Germline V gives CDR1 NSQYPW, CDR2 LRSPGD (reference sequence). The CDR3 here is CTCSGGTGGAGQDTQYF. The sequenced part of the CDR3 DNA is TGCACCTGCAGTGGGGGGACAGGGGGCGCGGGCCAAGAC.

This clone has only a few counts. Each gene name is a mouse one. The sequence runs out 4 residues before the end of the CDR3; the remainder is reconstructed from the germline J gene. The genes are TRBV5 and TRBJ2-1; 8 nucleotides match TRBD2. The CDR3 contains 15 residues. Germline loops: CDR1 LGHNA, CDR2 YNLKQL (reference sequence). Trimming at V came to 3 bases and at J to 3 bases, leaving 4 bases not matched to a gene. CDR3 residues: CASSQGWGGYAEQFF. Partial CDR3 DNA: TGTGCCAGCAGCCAGGGTTGGGGGGGCTATGCT.

With regard to this clone: The listed genes are named as in mouse. Read data end 4 residues before the CDR3 end; the end is taken from the germline J gene. The J gene is TRBJ2-1, the V gene TRBV13-1, with 8 bases fitting TRBD1. The CDR3 spans 14 residues. Germline V gene lookup returns CDR1 NSHNY and CDR2 SYGAGN. The trim removed 3 bases at V and 2 bases at J, leaving 1 base unmatched. The CDR3 sequence: CASSGQGHYAEQFF. The CDR3 bases that were read are TGTGCCAGCAGTGGACAGGGGCACTATGCT.

There are a few counts of this clone. Each gene name is a mouse one. Read coverage stops 4 residues before the CDR3 terminus; the germline J gene supplies the remainder. The genes are TRBV5 and TRBJ2-1, with 8 bases that match TRBD1. Germline V CDR1 and CDR2: LGHNA, YNLKQL (reference sequence). CDR3 size: 15 residues. Losses at the gene ends were 4 bases for V and 3 bases for J; bases not matched to a gene: 5. CDR3 DNA (partial): TGTGCCAGCAGCCGCCAGGGGGCCGGCTATGCT. As protein: CASSRQGAGYA. The entire CDR3 protein is CASSRQGAGYAEQFF.

This clone was detected a few times. Gene and germline names: mouse. The CDR3 is cut off 4 residues early in the read; its end comes from the germline J gene. Other DNA sequences in this sample translate to the same CDR3. The rearrangement uses TRBV13-1 and TRBJ2-2; perhaps TRBD2 as D (7 bases). Germline V gives CDR1 NSHNY, CDR2 SYGAGN. CDR3 length equals 16 residues. The V gene lost 0 bases and the J gene lost 2 bases, with 11 bases spanning the gap. The covered CDR3 bases are TGTGCCAGCAGTGATGAGCGGGGGGCGAACACCGGG. Residues: CASSDERGANTG. The entire CDR3 protein reads CASSDERGANTGQLYF.

Note on this clone: The gene symbols are mouse symbols. The DNA read from the CDR3 is TGTGCCTGGAGCCAAGGACAGGGGGCCTCC. It yields the protein CAWSQGQGAS. The CDR3 in its entirety is CAWSQGQGASDYTF. The chain is built from TRBV31 and TRBJ1-2, with 11 bases that match TRBD1. The read ends 4 residues before the CDR3 terminus; that terminus is restored from the germline J gene. The CDR3 contains 14 residues. Trimming at V came to 3 bases and at J to 4 bases, leaving 4 bases not matched to a gene. Germline V gene sequence: CDR1 GKSSPN, CDR2 SITVG.

A note on this clone: Gene names are the mouse ones. Read sequence stops 4 residues before the CDR3 end, and the germline J gene provides the missing end. The chain carries TRBV19 and TRBJ2-7; D is perhaps TRBD2 (7 bases). From germline, CDR1 is FNHDT and CDR2 SITEND (reference sequence). The CDR3 is 13 residues long. Incomplete CDR3 DNA: TGTGCCAGCAAAAGGGGGGCCCTATAT. Protein sequence: CASKRGALY. The whole CDR3 region reads CASKRGALYEQYF.

There are a few counts of this clone. Germline and genes here are mouse. The sequenced part of the CDR3 DNA is TGTGCCAGCGGTGTCCGGGACAGGGTTAATTCGCCC. Protein product: CASGVRDRVNSP. The whole CDR3 region reads CASGVRDRVNSPLYF. V and J are TRBV13-2 and TRBJ1-6, with 9 bases identical to TRBD1. From the germline J gene comes the end of the CDR3, since the read stops 3 residues before it. TRBJ1-6 is assigned to the ORF class and has an uncertain function. Germline CDR1 reads NNHNN; CDR2 reads SYGAGS (reference sequence). With V trimmed by 3 bases and J by 6 bases, 4 bases remained unmatched. The CDR3 runs 15 residues.

Remarks on this clone: The germline and genes are mouse ones. The read terminates 4 residues before the CDR3 end, so the remaining end is supplied by the germline J gene. The rearrangement links TRBV14 to TRBJ2-4, with 8 bases lining up with TRBD2. Trimming at V came to 2 bases and at J to 0 bases, leaving 2 bases not matched to a gene. Germline lookup yields CDR1 SGHDT and CDR2 FRDEAV. CDR3 length: 15 residues. CDR3 amino acids: CASSLGLGSQNTLYF. The part of the CDR3 DNA that was read is TGTGCCAGCAGTTTAGGACTGGGAAGTCAAAAC.

Concerning this clone itself: Gene names and germline match the mouse. The CDR3 is cut off 4 residues early in the read; its end comes from the germline J gene. The chain carries TRBV29 and TRBJ2-2; perhaps TRBD1 as D (6 bases). In germline, CDR1 is MSHET, CDR2 SYDVDS. V was clipped by 6 bases and J by 4 bases, with 12 bases between them. CDR3 length: 14 residues. The CDR3 loop reads CASRPGDSTGQLYF. The sequenced part of the CDR3 DNA is TGTGCTAGCAGGCCAGGGGATAGCACCGGG.

This clone came up a few times. Mouse germline and gene names are used. The read falls 4 residues short of the CDR3 end, and the missing part is taken from the germline J gene. Additional DNA sequences in this sample encode the identical CDR3. The chain has TRBV13-3 and TRBJ2-1, with TRBD2 identical over 10 bases. There are 13 residues in the CDR3. Trimming removed 5 bases from V and 4 bases from J; junction bases left unmatched: 0. Germline V CDR1 and CDR2: NNHDY, SYVADS. The DNA read from the CDR3 is TGTGCCAGCAGGGACTGGGGGTATGCT. This translates into CASRDWGYA. The whole CDR3 reads CASRDWGYAEQFF.

This clone turned up a few times. The gene names here belong to mouse. The CDR3 is cut off 4 residues early in the read; its end comes from the germline J gene. This chain connects TRBV13-1 to TRBJ2-2; 8 bases match TRBD2. The trim removed 3 bases at V and 0 bases at J, leaving 4 bases unmatched. CDR3 length: 16 residues. The germline gives CDR1 NSHNY, CDR2 SYGAGN. The sequenced CDR3 bases are TGTGCCAGCAGTGCCCAGACTGGGGCAAACACCGGG. It specifies CASSAQTGANTG. The whole CDR3 protein is CASSAQTGANTGQLYF.

As concerns this clone: Here the gene names and germline are mouse. The read halts 4 residues ahead of the CDR3 end, with the missing end drawn from the germline J gene. The same CDR3 can be traced to other DNA sequences in this sample. The chain recombines TRBV31 with TRBJ1-2; 8 bases match TRBD1. CDR1 GKSSPN and CDR2 SITVG come from the germline V gene. CDR3 length: 14 residues. With 0 bases clipped from V and 2 bases from J, the junction kept 2 bases outside the gene matches. The CDR3 is CAWSLRTGNSDYTF. Partial CDR3 DNA: TGTGCCTGGAGTCTCCGGACAGGGAACTCC. Combining the CDR3 with reference TRBV31 and TRBJ1-2 gives the whole variable domain AQTIHQWPVAEIKAVGSPLSLGCTIKGKSSPNLYWYWQATGGTLQQLFYSITVGQVESVVQLNLSASRPKDDQFILSTEKLLLSHSGFYLCAWSLRTGNSDYTFGSGTRLLVI.

With respect to this clone: Genes and germline are mouse. The read terminates 4 residues ahead of where the CDR3 ends, so the germline J gene completes it. V and J are TRBV13-1 and TRBJ2-1; D ambiguous. Germline V gene lookup returns CDR1 NSHNY and CDR2 SYGAGN. This CDR3 contains 12 residues. Incomplete CDR3 DNA: TGTGCCAGCAGTGATGTTAGGGCT. It codes for CASSDVRA. The whole CDR3 protein is CASSDVRAEQFF.

This clone has just a few counts. Gene names refer to mouse genes. The sequence runs out 4 residues before the end of the CDR3; the remainder is reconstructed from the germline J gene. The chain couples TRBV5 to TRBJ2-5, with TRBD2 as a possible D gene (7 bases). The germline V gene encodes CDR1 LGHNA and CDR2 YNLKQL (reference sequence). The CDR3 contains 14 residues. CDR3 bases read: TGTGCCAGCAGCCCCCCTGGGGGCAAAGAC. It specifies CASSPPGGKD. The CDR3 in its entirety is CASSPPGGKDTQYF.